Listed below are T cell receptor beta chains from one sample, sequenced in a study of blood T cell repertoires in COVID-19. Profiled with immunoSEQ multiplex PCR; TCRdb holds only in-frame clones, not every one. The profile shows about 97,000 clones, approximately 90% of them singletons. Sequenced input: peripheral blood. The receptors stem from a human donor in a cohort sampled during active COVID-19. CDR3s include the opening cysteine and the closing phenylalanine or tryptophan. D genes are given only for firm matches. Not every row has a clone size; where given, it reads once, few, many or a size class.

V gene: TRBV19
D gene: TRBD1
clone size: -
J gene: TRBJ2-3
CDR3 protein: CASSIGRGQGFRDTQYF
CDR3 DNA: TGTGCCAGTAGTATCGGGAGAGGACAGGGGTTTAGGGATACGCAGTATTTT

V gene: TRBV7-8
D gene: -
clone size: few
J gene: TRBJ1-2
CDR3 protein: CASSSAALYGYTF
CDR3 DNA: TGTGCCAGCAGCTCCGCGGCCCTTTATGGCTACACCTTC

V gene: TRBV18
D gene: -
clone size: -
J gene: TRBJ1-4
CDR3 protein: CASSPQNRAFEKLFF
CDR3 DNA: TGTGCCAGCTCACCACAAAACAGGGCGTTTGAAAAACTGTTTTTT

V gene: TRBV7-8
D gene: -
clone size: few
J gene: TRBJ2-1
CDR3 protein: CASSTGRLSYNEQFF
CDR3 DNA: TGTGCCAGCAGCACAGGCCGGCTCTCCTACAATGAGCAGTTCTTC

V gene: TRBV18
D gene: TRBD1
clone size: many
J gene: TRBJ2-3
CDR3 protein: CASSPVSHRGRILTQYF
CDR3 DNA: TGTGCCAGCTCACCTGTGAGCCACAGGGGGCGAATACTTACGCAGTATTTT

V gene: TRBV12-3/TRBV12-4
D gene: -
clone size: -
J gene: TRBJ1-1
CDR3 protein: CASSFGGGEAFF
CDR3 DNA: TGTGCCAGCAGCTTTGGAGGCGGTGAAGCTTTCTTT

V gene: TRBV5-4
D gene: TRBD1
clone size: -
J gene: TRBJ1-3
CDR3 protein: CASSPGQGASGNTIYF
CDR3 DNA: TGTGCCAGCAGCCCAGGACAGGGGGCAAGTGGAAACACCATATATTTT

V gene: TRBV7-3
D gene: TRBD1
clone size: -
J gene: TRBJ1-1
CDR3 protein: CASSLKQGMNTEAFF
CDR3 DNA: TGTGCCAGCAGCTTAAAACAGGGGATGAACACTGAAGCTTTCTTT

V gene: TRBV10-2
D gene: -
clone size: -
J gene: TRBJ2-7
CDR3 protein: CASSDGTYYEQYF
CDR3 DNA: TGCGCCAGCAGTGACGGGACTTACTACGAGCAGTACTTC

V gene: TRBV27
D gene: -
clone size: -
J gene: TRBJ1-2
CDR3 protein: CASSRYQGNGYTF
CDR3 DNA: TGTGCCAGCAGTCGATATCAGGGTAATGGCTACACCTTC

V gene: TRBV5-1
D gene: TRBD1
clone size: once
J gene: TRBJ2-5
CDR3 protein: CASSSWTGGLEETQYF
CDR3 DNA: TGCGCCAGCAGCTCATGGACAGGGGGATTAGAAGAGACCCAGTACTTC

V gene: TRBV6-1
D gene: -
clone size: -
J gene: TRBJ2-1
CDR3 protein: CASSELGGGAYNEQFF
CDR3 DNA: TGTGCCAGCAGTGAACTGGGAGGGGGGGCCTACAATGAGCAGTTCTTC

V gene: TRBV23-1
D gene: TRBD1
clone size: -
J gene: TRBJ1-1
CDR3 protein: CASSQSLQGAVNTEAFF
CDR3 DNA: TGCGCCAGCAGTCAATCACTACAGGGGGCGGTGAACACTGAAGCTTTCTTT

V gene: TRBV5-1
D gene: TRBD1
clone size: few
J gene: TRBJ2-7
CDR3 protein: CASSFGDRPKSEQYF
CDR3 DNA: TGCGCCAGCAGCTTCGGGGACAGGCCTAAGAGCGAGCAGTACTTC

V gene: TRBV19
D gene: -
clone size: -
J gene: TRBJ1-5
CDR3 protein: CASSIQERQPQHF
CDR3 DNA: TGTGCCAGTAGTATCCAGGAACGGCAGCCCCAGCATTTT

V gene: TRBV10-3
D gene: -
clone size: -
J gene: TRBJ1-4
CDR3 protein: CAISESGGEKLFF
CDR3 DNA: TGTGCCATCAGTGAGTCGGGGGGTGAAAAACTGTTTTTT

V gene: TRBV2
D gene: TRBD2
clone size: few
J gene: TRBJ2-5
CDR3 protein: CASRGIGGLAETQYF
CDR3 DNA: TGTGCCAGCAGGGGGATCGGAGGACTAGCAGAGACCCAGTACTTC

V gene: TRBV10-3
D gene: TRBD1
clone size: once
J gene: TRBJ2-7
CDR3 protein: CAIRGTGVYEQYF
CDR3 DNA: TGTGCCATCAGGGGGACAGGGGTCTACGAGCAGTACTTC

V gene: TRBV9
D gene: TRBD2
clone size: -
J gene: TRBJ2-1
CDR3 protein: CASSVVSLAGEQFF
CDR3 DNA: TGTGCCAGCAGCGTAGTGTCACTAGCGGGGGAGCAGTTCTTC

V gene: TRBV28
D gene: -
clone size: -
J gene: TRBJ1-3
CDR3 protein: CASSPQGGGNTIYF
CDR3 DNA: TGTGCCAGCAGTCCTCAGGGAGGTGGAAACACCATATATTTT

V gene: TRBV27
D gene: TRBD2
clone size: -
J gene: TRBJ2-3
CDR3 protein: CASSTRAAGAPHTQYF
CDR3 DNA: TGTGCCAGCAGTACCCGAGCAGCGGGAGCTCCCCATACGCAGTATTTT

V gene: TRBV5-6
D gene: TRBD1
clone size: -
J gene: TRBJ2-1
CDR3 protein: CASSLLDREFNEQFF
CDR3 DNA: TGTGCCAGCAGCTTGCTGGACAGGGAGTTCAATGAGCAGTTCTTC

V gene: TRBV3-1/TRBV3-2
D gene: TRBD2
clone size: once
J gene: TRBJ2-1
CDR3 protein: CASEPGTSVGNEQFF
CDR3 DNA: TGTGCCAGCGAACCTGGGACTAGCGTTGGTAATGAGCAGTTCTTC

V gene: TRBV27
D gene: TRBD2
clone size: -
J gene: TRBJ2-1
CDR3 protein: CASRTSDDNEQFF
CDR3 DNA: TGTGCCAGCAGGACTAGCGACGACAATGAGCAGTTCTTC

V gene: TRBV29-1
D gene: TRBD2
clone size: -
J gene: TRBJ2-2
CDR3 protein: CSALILRTSVNTGELFF
CDR3 DNA: TGCAGCGCATTAATACTAAGGACTAGCGTTAACACCGGGGAGCTGTTTTTT

V gene: TRBV3-1/TRBV3-2
D gene: -
clone size: -
J gene: TRBJ1-2
CDR3 protein: CASSRRPAGGGGYTF
CDR3 DNA: TGTGCCAGCAGCCGACGACCGGCGGGGGGGGGAGGCTACACCTTC

V gene: TRBV5-1
D gene: -
clone size: -
J gene: TRBJ1-2
CDR3 protein: CASSPDQGWGYTF
CDR3 DNA: TGCGCCAGCAGCCCGGACCAGGGTTGGGGCTACACCTTC

V gene: TRBV28
D gene: -
clone size: -
J gene: TRBJ2-1
CDR3 protein: CASSLRSGSYNEQFF
CDR3 DNA: TGTGCCAGCAGTTTAAGAAGCGGCTCCTACAATGAGCAGTTCTTC

V gene: TRBV9
D gene: TRBD2
clone size: -
J gene: TRBJ2-3
CDR3 protein: CASSVVEWRAGAEGDTQYF
CDR3 DNA: TGTGCCAGCAGCGTAGTTGAGTGGCGAGCGGGAGCAGAAGGCGATACGCAGTATTTT

V gene: TRBV4-1
D gene: TRBD2
clone size: few
J gene: TRBJ2-1
CDR3 protein: CASSQAGQLGLAGGNEQFF
CDR3 DNA: TGCGCCAGCAGCCAAGCGGGACAATTGGGACTAGCGGGAGGCAATGAGCAGTTCTTC

V gene: TRBV7-3
D gene: -
clone size: -
J gene: TRBJ2-2
CDR3 protein: CASSSGYPGELFF
CDR3 DNA: TGTGCCAGCAGCTCGGGGTATCCCGGGGAGCTGTTTTTT

V gene: TRBV7-9
D gene: TRBD1
clone size: -
J gene: TRBJ2-3
CDR3 protein: CASSLWTGGDTQYF
CDR3 DNA: TGTGCCAGCAGCCTATGGACAGGGGGTGATACGCAGTATTTT

V gene: TRBV7-9
D gene: TRBD1
clone size: -
J gene: TRBJ1-1
CDR3 protein: CASSRTGTAMNTEAFF
CDR3 DNA: TGTGCCAGCAGCCGAACGGGGACAGCCATGAACACTGAAGCTTTCTTT

V gene: TRBV10-3
D gene: -
clone size: -
J gene: TRBJ1-6
CDR3 protein: CAISPEAQGAGSPLHF
CDR3 DNA: TGTGCCATCAGTCCGGAGGCACAGGGAGCCGGTTCACCCCTCCACTTT

V gene: TRBV3-1/TRBV3-2
D gene: -
clone size: few
J gene: TRBJ1-1
CDR3 protein: CASSPTGFWEAFF
CDR3 DNA: TGTGCCAGCAGCCCTACAGGGTTTTGGGAAGCTTTCTTT

V gene: TRBV12-5
D gene: -
clone size: -
J gene: TRBJ2-3
CDR3 protein: CASGSQGGTDTQYF
CDR3 DNA: TGTGCTAGTGGTTCCCAGGGCGGCACAGATACGCAGTATTTT

V gene: TRBV5-4
D gene: TRBD1
clone size: -
J gene: TRBJ1-6
CDR3 protein: CASSTRQGVNSPLHF
CDR3 DNA: TGTGCCAGCAGCACGAGACAGGGGGTCAATTCACCCCTCCACTTT

V gene: TRBV7-9
D gene: -
clone size: -
J gene: TRBJ1-1
CDR3 protein: CASSYLPGSEAFF
CDR3 DNA: TGTGCCAGCAGCTACCTCCCAGGGTCTGAAGCTTTCTTT

V gene: TRBV4-2
D gene: -
clone size: -
J gene: TRBJ1-2
CDR3 protein: CASSFSSRADNYGYTF
CDR3 DNA: TGTGCCAGCAGTTTCTCTTCGCGGGCCGACAACTATGGCTACACCTTC

V gene: TRBV4-1
D gene: TRBD1
clone size: -
J gene: TRBJ1-5
CDR3 protein: CASSQDGTGVQPQHF
CDR3 DNA: TGCGCCAGCAGCCAAGATGGGACAGGGGTTCAGCCCCAGCATTTT

V gene: TRBV19
D gene: -
clone size: -
J gene: TRBJ1-5
CDR3 protein: CASRQLSSNQPQHF
CDR3 DNA: TGTGCCAGTAGACAGTTAAGTAGCAATCAGCCCCAGCATTTT

V gene: TRBV5-4
D gene: TRBD1
clone size: -
J gene: TRBJ1-2
CDR3 protein: CASSRTGNNYGYTF
CDR3 DNA: TGTGCCAGCAGCCGGACAGGGAACAACTATGGCTACACCTTC

V gene: TRBV18
D gene: -
clone size: -
J gene: TRBJ1-1
CDR3 protein: CASSPRRDTEAFF
CDR3 DNA: TGTGCCAGCTCACCACGGAGAGACACTGAAGCTTTCTTT

V gene: TRBV7-9
D gene: TRBD1
clone size: -
J gene: TRBJ2-7
CDR3 protein: CASSLGQGSSEQYF
CDR3 DNA: TGTGCCAGCAGCTTAGGACAGGGGAGTAGCGAGCAGTACTTC

V gene: TRBV9
D gene: -
clone size: -
J gene: TRBJ2-5
CDR3 protein: CASSPDTWYQETQYF
CDR3 DNA: TGTGCCAGCAGCCCGGACACTTGGTACCAAGAGACCCAGTACTTC

V gene: TRBV6-5
D gene: -
clone size: -
J gene: TRBJ2-7
CDR3 protein: CASSFNSGPAYEQYF
CDR3 DNA: TGTGCCAGCAGTTTCAATAGCGGCCCAGCCTACGAGCAGTACTTC

V gene: TRBV6-5
D gene: TRBD1
clone size: -
J gene: TRBJ1-5
CDR3 protein: CASSKDRVSNQPQHF
CDR3 DNA: TGTGCCAGCAGTAAGGACAGGGTAAGCAATCAGCCCCAGCATTTT

V gene: TRBV7-2
D gene: -
clone size: -
J gene: TRBJ1-1
CDR3 protein: CASSLAPLNTEAFF
CDR3 DNA: TGTGCCAGCAGCTTAGCCCCATTGAACACTGAAGCTTTCTTT

V gene: TRBV6-2/TRBV6-3
D gene: TRBD2
clone size: once
J gene: TRBJ2-1
CDR3 protein: CASSYLGSGYNEQFF
CDR3 DNA: TGTGCCAGCAGTTACTTGGGTAGCGGGTACAATGAGCAGTTCTTC

V gene: TRBV6-4
D gene: TRBD1
clone size: -
J gene: TRBJ1-1
CDR3 protein: CASSDYSGTANTEAFF
CDR3 DNA: TGTGCCAGCAGTGACTACTCAGGGACAGCAAACACTGAAGCTTTCTTT

V gene: TRBV5-6
D gene: TRBD1
clone size: -
J gene: TRBJ2-7
CDR3 protein: CASSAEWDRMNEQYF
CDR3 DNA: TGTGCCAGCAGCGCGGAATGGGACAGGATGAACGAGCAGTACTTC

V gene: TRBV27
D gene: TRBD1
clone size: -
J gene: TRBJ2-7
CDR3 protein: CASSRGPGEQYF
CDR3 DNA: TGTGCCAGCAGCAGGGGGCCGGGCGAGCAGTACTTC

V gene: TRBV7-8
D gene: TRBD1
clone size: -
J gene: TRBJ1-5
CDR3 protein: CASSPDRGQPQHF
CDR3 DNA: TGTGCCAGCAGCCCTGACAGGGGTCAGCCCCAGCATTTT

V gene: TRBV10-1
D gene: -
clone size: -
J gene: TRBJ2-2
CDR3 protein: CASSEFPGHRNTGELFF
CDR3 DNA: TGCGCCAGCAGTGAATTCCCGGGACATCGGAACACCGGGGAGCTGTTTTTT